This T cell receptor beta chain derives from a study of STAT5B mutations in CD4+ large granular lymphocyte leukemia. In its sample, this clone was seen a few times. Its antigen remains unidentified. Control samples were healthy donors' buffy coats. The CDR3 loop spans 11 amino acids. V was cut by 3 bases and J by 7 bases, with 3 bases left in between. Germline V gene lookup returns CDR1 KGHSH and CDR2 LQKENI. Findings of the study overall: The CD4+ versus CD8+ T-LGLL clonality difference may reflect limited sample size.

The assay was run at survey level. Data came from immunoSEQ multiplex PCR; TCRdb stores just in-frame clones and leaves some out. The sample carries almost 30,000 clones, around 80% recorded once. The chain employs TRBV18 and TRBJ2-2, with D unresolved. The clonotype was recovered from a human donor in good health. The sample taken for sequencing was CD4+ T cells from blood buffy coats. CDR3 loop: CASSPVGELFF. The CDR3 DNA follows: TGTGCCAGCTCACCGGTCGGGGAGCTGTTTTTT.